In its sample, the clone carrying this T cell receptor (beta chain) was seen many times. Its antigen is undetermined. Sequencing used immunoSEQ multiplex PCR; TCRdb keeps in-frame clones, though not all of them. Of roughly 30,000 clones listed, around 82% are singletons. The data originate from a study of lymphopenia after photon versus proton radiotherapy. This CDR3 spans 14 amino acids. V was shortened by 5 bases and J by 5 bases, with 12 bases between the two germline ends. The germline gives CDR1 LNHDA, CDR2 SQIVND (reference sequence). The study, taken as a whole, reports: Authors raise, but do not show, better survival with proton therapy. Larger post-nadir TCR diversity loss correlated inversely with survival in deceased patients. Under photons, naive T cells and diversity fell while effector/memory populations rose. After the lymphocyte nadir, photon-treated repertoires showed oligoclonal expansion, especially of CD8+ Temra cells.

This chain uses TRBV19 with TRBJ2-2; D perhaps matches TRBD1 (6 bases). This receptor was obtained from a man between 45 and 60 years old with gastric cancer. The material was peripheral blood, obtained from a patient treated with photon-based radiotherapy. The CDR3 DNA follows: TGTGCCAGTAGTGATGGGGGCCGAACCGGGGAGCTGTTTTTT. Translating gives CASSDGGRTGELFF.